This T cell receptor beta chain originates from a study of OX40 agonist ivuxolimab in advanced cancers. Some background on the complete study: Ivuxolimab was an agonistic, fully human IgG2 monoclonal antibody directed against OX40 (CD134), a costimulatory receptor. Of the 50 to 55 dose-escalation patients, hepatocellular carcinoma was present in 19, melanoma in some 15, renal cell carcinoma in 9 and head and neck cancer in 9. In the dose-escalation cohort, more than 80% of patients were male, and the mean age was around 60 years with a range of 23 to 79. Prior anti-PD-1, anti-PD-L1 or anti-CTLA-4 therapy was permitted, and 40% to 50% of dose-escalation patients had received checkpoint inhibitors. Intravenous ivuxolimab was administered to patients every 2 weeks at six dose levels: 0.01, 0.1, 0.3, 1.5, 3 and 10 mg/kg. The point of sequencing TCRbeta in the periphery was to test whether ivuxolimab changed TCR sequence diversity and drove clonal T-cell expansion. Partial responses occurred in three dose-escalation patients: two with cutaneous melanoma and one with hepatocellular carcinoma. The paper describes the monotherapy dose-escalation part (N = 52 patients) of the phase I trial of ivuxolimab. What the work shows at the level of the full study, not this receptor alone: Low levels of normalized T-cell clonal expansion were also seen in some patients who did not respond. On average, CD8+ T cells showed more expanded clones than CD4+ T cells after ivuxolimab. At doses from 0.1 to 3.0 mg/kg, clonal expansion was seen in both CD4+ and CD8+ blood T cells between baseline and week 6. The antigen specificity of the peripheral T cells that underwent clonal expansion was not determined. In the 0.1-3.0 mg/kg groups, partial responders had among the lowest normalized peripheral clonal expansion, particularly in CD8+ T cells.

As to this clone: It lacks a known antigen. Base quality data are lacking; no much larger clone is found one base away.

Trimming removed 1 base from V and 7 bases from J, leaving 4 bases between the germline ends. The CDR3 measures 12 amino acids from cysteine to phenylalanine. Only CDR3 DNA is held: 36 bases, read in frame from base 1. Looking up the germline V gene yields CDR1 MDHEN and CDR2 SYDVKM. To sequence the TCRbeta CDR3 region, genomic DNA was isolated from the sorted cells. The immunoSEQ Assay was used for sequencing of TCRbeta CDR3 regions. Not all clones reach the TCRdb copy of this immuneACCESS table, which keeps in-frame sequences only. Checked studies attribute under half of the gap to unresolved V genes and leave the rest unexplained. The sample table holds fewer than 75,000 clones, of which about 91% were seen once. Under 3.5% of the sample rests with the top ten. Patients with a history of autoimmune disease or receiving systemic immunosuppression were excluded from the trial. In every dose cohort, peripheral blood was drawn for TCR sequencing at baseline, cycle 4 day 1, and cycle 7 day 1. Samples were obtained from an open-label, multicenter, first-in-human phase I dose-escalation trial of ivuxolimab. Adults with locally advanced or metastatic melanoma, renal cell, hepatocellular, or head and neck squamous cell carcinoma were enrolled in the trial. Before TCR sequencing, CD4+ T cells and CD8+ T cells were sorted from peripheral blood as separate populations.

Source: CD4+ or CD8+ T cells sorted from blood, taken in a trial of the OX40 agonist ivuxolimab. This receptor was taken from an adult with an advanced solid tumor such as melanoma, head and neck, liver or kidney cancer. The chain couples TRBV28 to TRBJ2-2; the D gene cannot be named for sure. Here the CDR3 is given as CASSLLRGELFF. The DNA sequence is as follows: TGTGCCAGCAGTTTATTACGCGGGGAGCTGTTTTTT.